This T cell receptor beta chain originates from a study of blood T cell repertoires in COVID-19. Study as a whole: Sites across the United States, Italy and Spain contributed samples from acute and convalescent COVID-19. Sample material is recorded as cDNA or gDNA derived from T cells, B-cell-depleted T cells, or PBMCs.

Participants were aged about 18 to 95 years, lived in 24 US areas, and enrolled virtually. Assignment of participants to cohorts was predicated upon participant-reported clinical history. Germline V gene data show CDR1 as LGHNA and CDR2 as YSLEER. The CDR3 runs 14 residues. After removal of 0 bases from V and 7 bases from J, the junction contained 2 bases not matched to a gene. This table comes from immunoSEQ multiplex PCR, and its TCRdb copy is limited to in-frame clones, with some not included. The sample lists 310,000 or so clones; around 89% were seen once. This receptor was taken from a woman between 40 and 55 years old who had recovered from COVID-19. The sequenced material came from PBMCs or T cells enriched from blood (not recorded which). The chain uses TRBV4-3 and TRBJ2-1, with 8 positions matching TRBD1. Written as DNA, the CDR3 is TGCGCCAGCAGCCAAGACAGGGGGCAGAATGAGCAGTTCTTC. Translated: CASSQDRGQNEQFF.